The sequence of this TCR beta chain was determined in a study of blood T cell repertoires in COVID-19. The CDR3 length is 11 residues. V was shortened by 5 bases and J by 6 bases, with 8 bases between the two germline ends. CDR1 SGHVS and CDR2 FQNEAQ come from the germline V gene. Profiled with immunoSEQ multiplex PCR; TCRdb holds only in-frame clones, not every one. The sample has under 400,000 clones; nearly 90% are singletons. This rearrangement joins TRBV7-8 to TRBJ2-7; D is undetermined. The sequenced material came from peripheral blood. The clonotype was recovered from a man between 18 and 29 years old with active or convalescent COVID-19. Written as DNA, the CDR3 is TGTGCCAGCAGCCCCGGCGGCGAGCAGTACTTC. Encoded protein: CASSPGGEQYF.